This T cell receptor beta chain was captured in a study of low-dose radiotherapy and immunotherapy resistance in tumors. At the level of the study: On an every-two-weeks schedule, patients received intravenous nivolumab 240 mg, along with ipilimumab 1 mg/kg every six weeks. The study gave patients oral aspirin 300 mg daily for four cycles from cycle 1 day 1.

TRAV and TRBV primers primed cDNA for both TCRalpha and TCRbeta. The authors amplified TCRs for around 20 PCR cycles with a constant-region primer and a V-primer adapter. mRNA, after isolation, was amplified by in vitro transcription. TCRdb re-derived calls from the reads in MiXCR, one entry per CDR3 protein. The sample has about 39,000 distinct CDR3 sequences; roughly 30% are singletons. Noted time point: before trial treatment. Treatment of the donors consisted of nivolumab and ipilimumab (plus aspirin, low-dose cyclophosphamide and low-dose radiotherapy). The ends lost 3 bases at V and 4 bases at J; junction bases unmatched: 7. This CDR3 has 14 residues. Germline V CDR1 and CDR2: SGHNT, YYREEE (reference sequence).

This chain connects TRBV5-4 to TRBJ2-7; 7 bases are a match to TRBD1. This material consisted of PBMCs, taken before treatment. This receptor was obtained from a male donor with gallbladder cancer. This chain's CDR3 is CASSSSGQRYEQYF. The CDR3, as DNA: TGTGCCAGCAGCTCCTCGGGACAGCGGTACGAGCAGTACTTC.